This T cell receptor beta chain is from a study of blood T cell repertoires in COVID-19. Study-level information: The United States, Italy and Spain provided the acute and convalescent COVID-19 samples. The cDNA or gDNA used as material had been derived from T cells, B-cell-depleted T cells, or PBMCs.

The V segment lost 1 base and the J segment 8 bases; nucleotides outside the gene matches: 8. Germline lookup yields CDR1 SGHTA and CDR2 FQGNSA. There are 15 residues in the CDR3. Sequencing was performed with immunoSEQ multiplex PCR; in TCRdb, only in-frame clones are kept and a portion is missing. The data show about 170,000 clones, with around four fifths seen just once and around 13% held by the top ten. This receptor was obtained from a woman in her 70s with COVID-19, enrolled during active disease. The V and J genes are TRBV7-2 and TRBJ1-2, with 9 positions matching TRBD1. Sequenced material: peripheral blood. CDR3 sequence: CASSLGPGQGGGYTF. In nucleotides, the CDR3 is TGTGCCAGCAGCTTAGGGCCGGGACAGGGTGGCGGCTACACCTTC.